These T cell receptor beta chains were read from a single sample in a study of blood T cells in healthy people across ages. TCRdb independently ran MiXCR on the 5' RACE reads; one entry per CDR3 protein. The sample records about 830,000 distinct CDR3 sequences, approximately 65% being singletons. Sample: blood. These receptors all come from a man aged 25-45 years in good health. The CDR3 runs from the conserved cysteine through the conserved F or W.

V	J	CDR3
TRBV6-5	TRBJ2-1	CASTPGRGSSEQFF
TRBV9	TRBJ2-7	CASSVVDYSYEQYF
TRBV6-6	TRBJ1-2	CASSEPVNYGYTF
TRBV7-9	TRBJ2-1	CASSRPSGGAHNEQFF
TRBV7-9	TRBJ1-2	CASSGRTGGRTNYGYTF
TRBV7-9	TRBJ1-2	CASSLVDTFNYGYTF
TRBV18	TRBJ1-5	CASSPSGGNQPQHF
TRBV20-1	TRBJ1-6	CSAFGRGANLGYNSPLHF
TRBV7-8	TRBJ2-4	CASSRSPRRGKDIQYF
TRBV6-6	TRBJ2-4	CASSMGRGHQAKNIQYF
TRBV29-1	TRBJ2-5	CSASEGARETQYF
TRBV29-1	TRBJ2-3	CSGSEVWVINPDTQYF
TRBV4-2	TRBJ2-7	CASSQAGQGGSLREQYF
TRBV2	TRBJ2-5	CASSHVKEYF
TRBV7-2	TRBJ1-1	CASSVRQGYTEAFF
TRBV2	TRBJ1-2	CASSELTLNYGYTF
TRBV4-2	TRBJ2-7	CASSQVGTNHYEQYF
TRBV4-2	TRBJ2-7	CASSQTLGVGPSYEQYF
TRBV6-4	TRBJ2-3	CASNRDSTDTQYF
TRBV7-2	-	CASSYRKEGGRPYEQYF
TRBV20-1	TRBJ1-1	CSAPQEPEAFF
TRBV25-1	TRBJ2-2	CASSESALNTGELFF
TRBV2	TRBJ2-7	CVSSEVYTYEQYF
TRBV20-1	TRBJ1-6	CSANRDLPDSPLHF
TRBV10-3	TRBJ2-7	CAISAGTGNEQYF
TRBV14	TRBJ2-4	CASSQRAGVPRNIQYF
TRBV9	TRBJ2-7	CASSAGQGRSYEQYF
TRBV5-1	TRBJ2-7	CASIPNPGSYEQYF
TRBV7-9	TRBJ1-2	CASSSAGYYGYTF
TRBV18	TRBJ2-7	CASSPPGTGHYEQYF
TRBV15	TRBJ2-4	CATSRLTVGKNIQYF
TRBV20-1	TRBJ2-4	CSATGVLGIQYF
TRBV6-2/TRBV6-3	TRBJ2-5	CASSYGGGGRQETQYF
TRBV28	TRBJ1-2	CASSLGSTGGYTF
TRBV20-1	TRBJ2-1	CSARGPSGANNEQFF
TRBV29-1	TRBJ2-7	CSVEESGVPYEQYF
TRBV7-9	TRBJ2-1	CASSPTSRETQFF
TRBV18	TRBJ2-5	CASSPTEQETQYF
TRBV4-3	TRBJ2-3	CASSQDRRSRTQYF
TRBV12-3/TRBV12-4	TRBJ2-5	CASSARRGQGTQYF
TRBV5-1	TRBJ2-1	CASSLGGTVLSGEQFF
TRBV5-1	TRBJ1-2	CASSTGQAGYGYTF
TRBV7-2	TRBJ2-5	CASSLGPGDETQYF
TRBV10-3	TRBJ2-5	CAISGTGVQETQYF
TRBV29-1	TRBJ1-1	CSVSPGTWNTEAFF
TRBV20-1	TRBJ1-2	CSASSILEGYTF
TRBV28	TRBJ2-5	CASNEAGGQETQYF
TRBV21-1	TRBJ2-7	CASSRGQVEQYF
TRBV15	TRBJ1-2	CATSRVGDRIYGYTF